The 27 T cell receptor beta chains presented below share a single source sample, sequenced in a study of T cells in women clearing cervical HPV infection. Only in-frame clones appear in the TCRdb table, and some are missing; sequencing was by immunoSEQ multiplex PCR. The sample has roughly 20,000 clones. Sequencing was performed on blood buffy coat. These receptors were collected from a woman between 18 and 70 years old with a cervical HPV16 infection that either progressed to CIN3+ or cleared (not recorded which).

About this clone itself: The read ends 3 residues before the CDR3 terminus; that terminus is restored from the germline J gene. The chain carries TRBV7-3 and TRBJ1-3; D ambiguous. The V and J ends lost 1 base and 0 bases respectively, with 10 bases between them. This CDR3 region has 16 residues. Germline CDR1 SGHTA, CDR2 FQGTGA. CDR3 amino acids: CASSLMGTDSGNTIYF. CDR3 bases read: TGTGCCAGCAGCTTAATGGGCACGGACTCTGGAAACACC. Full variable domain (remainder filled in from reference TRBV7-3 and TRBJ1-3): GAGVSQTPSNKVTEKGKYVELRCDPISGHTALYWYRQSLGQGPEFLIYFQGTGAADDSGLPNDRFFAVRPEGSVSTLKIQRTERGDSAVYLCASSLMGTDSGNTIYFGEGSWLTVV.

Of note for this clone: The read stops 3 residues short of the end of the CDR3; the missing end is completed from the germline J gene. The J gene is TRBJ2-3, the V gene TRBV7-2; D perhaps matches TRBD1 (6 bases). The CDR3 is 17 amino acids. Germline CDR1 SGHTA, CDR2 FQGNSA. V lost 0 bases to trimming and J lost 0 bases, with 13 bases between them. The CDR3 region is CASSLALQGASTDTQYF. The DNA read from the CDR3 is TGTGCCAGCAGCTTAGCCTTACAGGGAGCTAGCACAGATACG.

Comment on this clone: The read halts 3 residues ahead of the CDR3 end, with the missing end drawn from the germline J gene. The V gene is TRBV6-2 or TRBV6-3, the J gene TRBJ2-1; D is undetermined. The ends were cut back, 5 bases at V and 6 bases at J, with 8 bases in the middle. Germline lookup yields CDR1 MNHEY and CDR2 SVGEGT. The CDR3 has 12 residues. This CDR3 reads CASSPYRNEQFF. The DNA read from the CDR3 is TGTGCCAGCAGTCCCTACCGCAATGAG.

Comments on this clone: The CDR3 end falls 3 residues outside the read, so it is completed with the germline J gene. The chain joins TRBV7-9 to TRBJ2-5; 8 nucleotides match TRBD1. CDR3 size: 14 residues. V shed 4 bases and J 4 bases; nucleotides not matched to a gene: 5. Germline CDR1 and CDR2: SEHNR and FQNEAQ (reference sequence). This chain's CDR3 is CASSSDRGRETQYF. The CDR3 DNA, read in part, is TGTGCCAGCAGCTCCGACAGGGGCCGAGAGACC.

A note on this clone: The read terminates 3 residues before the CDR3 end, so the remaining end is supplied by the germline J gene. The chain joins TRBV27 to TRBJ1-2; D may be TRBD1 (5 bases). The CDR3 has 13 residues. Germline values: CDR1 MNHEY, CDR2 SMNVEV (reference sequence). The V end was cut by 3 bases, the J end by 6 bases, with 11 bases between. The CDR3 here is CASSFQGYNGYTF. The sequenced CDR3 bases are TGTGCCAGCAGTTTCCAGGGTTATAATGGC.

CDR3 loop: CASSLVPSGGFDEQFF. Incomplete CDR3 DNA: TGCGCCAGCAGCTTGGTTCCTAGCGGGGGGTTCGATGAG. The chain is built from TRBV5-1 and TRBJ2-1; 11 nucleotides match TRBD2. The read terminates 3 residues ahead of where the CDR3 ends, so the germline J gene completes it. With V trimmed by 0 bases and J by 8 bases, 7 bases remained unmatched. CDR1 is SGHRS and CDR2 is YFSETQ in the germline V gene. The CDR3 runs 16 residues.

With respect to this clone: The read falls 3 residues short of the CDR3 end, and the missing part is taken from the germline J gene. The chain employs TRBV19 and TRBJ2-7; 10 bases line up with TRBD2. V gave up 1 base and J gave up 2 bases; unmatched junction bases: 2. The CDR3 is 15 residues long. CDR1 LNHDA and CDR2 SQIVND come from the germline V gene (reference sequence). Partial CDR3 DNA: TGTGCCAGTAGTATAGGAGCGGGGGGGCCCTACGAG. Its protein is CASSIGAGGPYE. The whole CDR3 protein is CASSIGAGGPYEQYF.

To note about this clone: Read sequence stops 3 residues before the CDR3 end, and the germline J gene provides the missing end. This chain joins TRBV18 and TRBJ1-1; D is undetermined. The germline V gene encodes CDR1 KGHSH and CDR2 LQKENI. Trimming took 4 bases from V and 3 from J, leaving 12 bases between them. This CDR3 is built from 14 residues. The CDR3 sequence is CASSRGRADTEAFF. The CDR3 DNA, read in part, is TGTGCCAGCTCACGAGGGCGGGCGGACACTGAA.

For this clone: The CDR3 is cut off 3 residues early in the read; its end comes from the germline J gene. V is TRBV18 and J is TRBJ1-1; D may be TRBD1 (6 bases). CDR3 length equals 12 residues. The germline V gene has CDR1 KGHSH and CDR2 LQKENI. The CDR3 sequence: CASSLNRDEAFF. The sequenced part of the CDR3 DNA is TGTGCCAGCTCGTTAAACAGGGACGAA.

The CDR3 loop is CASSFPGIGGYTF. CDR3 DNA (partial): TGTGCCAGCAGCTTTCCAGGGATCGGTGGC. This sequence joins TRBV7-9 and TRBJ1-2; TRBD1 might be the D (5 bases). The CDR3 is cut off 3 residues early in the read; its end comes from the germline J gene. The CDR3 totals 13 residues. Germline assignment: CDR1 SEHNR and CDR2 FQNEAQ (reference sequence). The V and J ends lost 3 bases and 7 bases respectively, with 12 bases between them.

To note about this clone: The read comes to an end 3 residues before the CDR3 does, leaving the germline J gene to fill in the end. V and J are TRBV19 and TRBJ2-1; TRBD2 agrees at 9 bases. Germline values: CDR1 LNHDA, CDR2 SQIVND (reference sequence). V was clipped by 3 bases and J by 0 bases; unmatched bases: 0. The CDR3 has 15 amino acids. CDR3 residues: CASSISGGSYNEQFF. The part of the CDR3 DNA that was read is TGTGCCAGTAGTATTAGCGGGGGCTCCTACAATGAG.

The part of the CDR3 DNA that was read is TGCGCCAGCACCCTACAGGGGGCTTCGAATTCACCC. Translating it yields CASTLQGASNSP. The complete CDR3 protein is CASTLQGASNSPLHF. The gene calls are TRBV5-1 and TRBJ1-6; 9 nucleotides agree with TRBD1. The sequence runs out 3 residues before the end of the CDR3; the remainder is reconstructed from the germline J gene. Losses at the gene ends were 6 bases for V and 7 bases for J; bases not matched to a gene: 8. The CDR3 extends over 15 amino acids. Germline V gene sequence: CDR1 SGHRS, CDR2 YFSETQ.

Details on this clone: The read falls 3 residues short of the CDR3 end, and the missing part is taken from the germline J gene. This sequence joins TRBV5-1 and TRBJ2-3, with TRBD2 identical over 12 bases. The V and J ends lost 7 bases and 3 bases, in that order; junction bases with no gene match: 6. The CDR3 loop spans 15 amino acids. Germline CDR1 SGHRS, CDR2 YFSETQ. CDR3 sequence: CASGGLAGLTDTQYF. Partial CDR3 DNA: TGCGCCAGCGGTGGACTAGCGGGGTTGACAGATACG.

A remark on this clone: The CDR3 goes on 3 residues after the read ends, and that part is filled in from the germline J gene. This sequence joins TRBV2 and TRBJ2-1; D ambiguous. The germline V gene encodes CDR1 SNHLY and CDR2 FYNNEI. V was cut by 7 bases and J by 5 bases, with 9 bases left in between. This CDR3 is built from 12 residues. Incomplete CDR3 DNA: TGTGCCAGCACGGTCTACCACAATGAG. It encodes CASTVYHNE. The entire CDR3 is CASTVYHNEQFF. Filled out from reference TRBV2 and TRBJ2-1, the complete variable domain reads EPEVTQTPSHQVTQMGQEVILRCVPISNHLYFYWYRQILGQKVEFLVSFYNNEISEKSEIFDDQFSVERPDGSNFTLKIRSTKLEDSAMYFCASTVYHNEQFFGPGTRLTVL.

To note about this clone: The CDR3 end is not reached by the read, which stops 3 residues before it; the germline J gene fills it in. V gene TRBV27 combines with J gene TRBJ2-5; D gene unclear. Germline V gives CDR1 MNHEY, CDR2 SMNVEV (reference sequence). The CDR3 is made up of 16 amino acids. V lost 6 bases and J 1 base, leaving 18 bases between the germline ends. The DNA read from the CDR3 is TGTGCCAGCAGGCAATGGGCCACCTACAGCCAAGAGACC. Translating gives CASRQWATYSQET. The whole CDR3 sequence is CASRQWATYSQETQYF.

Comment on this clone: The CDR3 is cut off 3 residues early in the read; its end comes from the germline J gene. This chain connects TRBV20-1 to TRBJ2-1; a possible D gene is TRBD1 (6 bases). Germline loops: CDR1 DFQATT, CDR2 SNEGSKA (reference sequence). The CDR3 is 16 residues long. V shed 0 bases and J shed 2 bases, with 14 bases lying between them. CDR3: CSARDLGRGPYNEQFF. CDR3 DNA, as far as it was read: TGCAGTGCTAGAGATCTGGGCAGGGGTCCCTACAATGAG.

Comments on this clone: Read data end 3 residues before the CDR3 end; the end is taken from the germline J gene. V usage is TRBV18 and J usage is TRBJ1-4; 7 bases match TRBD1. V trimming: 2 bases; J trimming: 7 bases; junction bases outside the gene matches: 7. The germline gives CDR1 KGHSH, CDR2 LQKENI. This CDR3 has 15 residues. CDR3 protein: CASSPEGGGGEKLFF. Partial CDR3 DNA: TGTGCCAGCTCACCAGAAGGGGGCGGTGGTGAAAAA.

The DNA read from the CDR3 is TGTGCCAGCAGTGAGACGGGGGGCCGGGGCAATCAGCCC. Translation gives CASSETGGRGNQP. The CDR3 in its entirety is CASSETGGRGNQPQHF. V is TRBV6-1 and J is TRBJ1-5; D is possibly TRBD1 (6 bases). With the read ending 3 residues before the CDR3 end, the germline J gene is used to fill in that end. CDR3 length: 16 residues. V was cut by 3 bases and J by 2 bases, with 14 bases left in between. Looked up from germline, CDR1 is MNHNS and CDR2 is SASEGT.

As concerns this clone: Read data end 3 residues before the CDR3 end; the end is taken from the germline J gene. This chain links TRBV5-1 with TRBJ1-5, with TRBD1 matching 10 bases. CDR1 SGHRS and CDR2 YFSETQ come from the germline V gene. The trim removed 4 bases at V and 6 bases at J, leaving 7 bases unmatched. CDR3 length: 15 amino acids. The CDR3 sequence: CASSPSGQGSQPQHF. CDR3 DNA, as far as it was read: TGCGCCAGCAGCCCATCGGGACAGGGGTCTCAGCCC. The entire variable domain, with the rest obtained from reference TRBV5-1 and TRBJ1-5, is as follows: KAGVTQTPRYLIKTRGQQVTLSCSPISGHRSVSWYQQTPGQGLQFLFEYFSETQRNKGNFPGRFSGRQFSNSRSEMNVSTLELGDSALYLCASSPSGQGSQPQHFGDGTRLSIL.

Worth noting for this clone: The read stops 3 residues short of the end of the CDR3; the missing end is completed from the germline J gene. The rearrangement uses TRBV7-9 and TRBJ2-2; 7 nucleotides line up with TRBD1. The germline gives CDR1 SEHNR, CDR2 FQNEAQ (reference sequence). The CDR3 contains 15 residues. Unmatched junction bases numbered 9, after V lost 5 bases and J lost 6 bases. This CDR3 reads CASSPATGFAGELFF. The sequenced part of the CDR3 DNA is TGTGCCAGCAGCCCAGCGACAGGGTTTGCCGGGGAG.

About this clone itself: Relative to the germline gene, one junction end is altered; a read error may explain this. The CDR3 end falls 3 residues outside the read, so it is completed with the germline J gene. V and J are TRBV2 and TRBJ2-3, with 10 bases lining up with TRBD1. Germline lookup yields CDR1 SNHLY and CDR2 FYNNEI. The CDR3 sequence is 15 residues long. The part of the CDR3 DNA that was read is TGTGCCAGCAGCGAAGGGACAGGGGGCACAGATACG. Translated, it gives CASSEGTGGTDT. The complete CDR3 protein is CASSEGTGGTDTQYF.

A word on this clone: The CDR3 end lies 3 residues beyond the end of the read and is filled in from the germline J gene. The chain carries TRBV5-1 and TRBJ2-1; D gene ambiguous. The CDR3 spans 13 residues. V was clipped by 1 base and J by 3 bases, with 5 bases between them. Germline CDR1 reads SGHRS; CDR2 reads YFSETQ. The CDR3 loop reads CASSLNNYNEQFF. The DNA read from the CDR3 is TGCGCCAGCAGCTTGAACAACTACAATGAG.

Concerning this clone itself: The read stops 3 residues short of the end of the CDR3; the missing end is completed from the germline J gene. The J gene is TRBJ2-3, the V gene TRBV13; D gene ambiguous. Germline loops: CDR1 PRHDT, CDR2 FYEKMQ (reference sequence). Between the trimmed V and J ends, which lost 3 bases and 4 bases, there was a span of 5 bases. This CDR3 comprises 12 residues. The part of the CDR3 DNA that was read is TGTGCCAGCAGCTTTCGCGCAGATACG. Translating it yields CASSFRADT. The complete CDR3 reads CASSFRADTQYF.

Measured by frequency, this clone is medium-sized. The CDR3 end falls 3 residues outside the read, so it is completed with the germline J gene. The chain joins TRBV6-2 or TRBV6-3 to TRBJ1-2, with TRBD1 as a possible D gene (6 bases). The germline V and J ends were trimmed by 8 bases and 0 bases, with 22 bases remaining between them. Germline V lookup: CDR1 MNHEY, CDR2 SVGEGT. The CDR3 loop spans 17 amino acids. Here the CDR3 reads CASHTAGAGTSNYGYTF. The CDR3 bases that were read are TGTGCCAGCCACACCGCCGGGGCAGGGACATCTAACTATGGC.

About this clone itself: The CDR3 is cut off 3 residues early in the read; its end comes from the germline J gene. The chain employs TRBV14 and TRBJ2-1, with 7 bases aligning to TRBD2. V dropped 0 bases and J dropped 4; count of bases not matched to a gene: 9. The germline V gene encodes CDR1 SGHDN and CDR2 FVKESK. This CDR3 has 17 amino acids. CDR3 loop: CASSQDAGGNLYNEQFF. CDR3 bases read: TGTGCCAGCAGCCAAGATGCCGGGGGGAATCTTTACAATGAG.

Points on this clone: Sequencing ends 3 residues short of the CDR3 end; the germline J gene provides the rest. V and J are TRBV18 and TRBJ2-5; the D is unclear. CDR1 is KGHSH and CDR2 is LQKENI in the germline V gene. Trimming stripped 1 base from V and 4 bases from J, with 10 bases between. The CDR3 consists of 14 residues. CDR3 DNA, as far as it was read: TGTGCCAGCTCACCACTTGTACTCCGAGAGACC. Translation gives CASSPLVLRET. The whole CDR3 sequence is CASSPLVLRETQYF. Together with reference TRBV18 and TRBJ2-5, the CDR3 gives the full variable domain: NAGVMQNPRHLVRRRGQEARLRCSPMKGHSHVYWYRQLPEEGLKFMVYLQKENIIDESGMPKERFSAEFPKEGPSILRIQQVVRGDSAAYFCASSPLVLRETQYFGPGTRLLVL.

Remarks on this clone: At one end the junction does not follow the germline gene, possibly because of a read error. The read terminates 3 residues ahead of where the CDR3 ends, so the germline J gene completes it. The V gene is TRBV19, the J gene TRBJ1-1; 8 bases fit TRBD1. The length of the CDR3 is 16 residues. Germline lookup yields CDR1 LNHDA and CDR2 SQIVND (reference sequence). The sequenced part of the CDR3 DNA is TGTGCCAGTAGTTTAGACAGGGGCCGCGCATATACTGAA. It is translated as CASSLDRGRAYTE. The full CDR3 is CASSLDRGRAYTEAFF.